Here is one TCR beta chain with its context. Its specific antigen is unknown. It has no much larger one-base neighbor in the sample; base qualities were not kept. Reading from cysteine to phenylalanine, the CDR3 counts 11 amino acids. Only CDR3 DNA remains: 33 bases, in frame from the first base. The germline ends are 3 bases apart after V is trimmed by 3 bases and J by 6 bases. The germline V gene specifies KGHSH as CDR1 and LQKENI as CDR2. This specimen comes from a study of T-cell memory formation after mild COVID-19 (dated by TCRdb to the early 2020s). Looking at the study overall: TCR sequence clusters from the two donors were largely donor specific. In a couple of donors, T-cell clones that expanded and contracted after mild COVID-19 were followed by sequencing TCRalpha and TCRbeta repertoires longitudinally. Two young, previously healthy adult volunteers, one female and one male, were included in the cohort.

TCRdb names Illumina NovaSeq 6000 as the instrument used. Using 5'RACE with constant-segment primers, TCRalpha and TCRbeta cDNA libraries were constructed, with sample barcodes and unique molecular identifiers added in the process. Trizol reagent was used to extract RNA from every sample. Library amplification was performed in two PCR steps, and a second sample barcode and Illumina TruSeq adapters were introduced in the second step. The libraries were sequenced on an Illumina NovaSeq using 2 x 150 bp paired-end reads. Per the original workflow: Reads were demultiplexed and collapsed into UMI-guided consensus sequences with migec v1.2.7. With mixcr v2.1.11, UMI consensuses were aligned to TRA and TRB V and J templates and assembled into clonotypes. A clonotype was counted as expanded or contracted only if both edgeR and NoisET called the change significant, with noise models trained on biological replicates. For edgeR calls, a false discovery rate-adjusted p below 0.01 and a log2 fold-change threshold of 1 were applied. PCA with hierarchical clustering of max-normalized trajectories of the 1000 most abundant clonotypes was used as exploratory dynamics analysis. Separately sequenced CD4+ and CD8+ repertoires were used to assign a CD4 or CD8 phenotype to each responding clone. TCRdb cleaned the public reads at Q25 with fastp, built clones with MiXCR and kept in-frame beta chains. Rows are combined by CDR3 protein, so each entry shows the most common genes and DNA. The V and J calls shown here were made by TCRdb, not taken from the authors' results. In all, the sample holds 150,000 to 200,000 distinct CDR3 sequences, and 16% of those were seen once. The ten largest make up just over 2% of the sample.

What the study reported, not specific to this receptor: Contracting CD4+ clones turned up mainly in the CM and EM memory subsets, whereas EMRA was where CD8+ clones were enriched. Only two mild cases were covered in the study, and larger cohorts including severe cases with pre-infection samples were considered necessary. The second-wave clones that peaked on day 37 were not confirmed to be SARS-CoV-2 specific. Some responding clones were found in pre-infection memory, which suggests that pre-existing cross-reactive memory T cells took part in the SARS-CoV-2 response. Clones contracting from day 15 to 85 had balanced CD4/CD8 phenotypes, while a second wave expanding from day 15 to 37 was biased towards CD4+.

Ficoll-Paque density gradient centrifugation was the method used to isolate PBMCs. This receptor was obtained from an adult woman who had mild COVID-19 (a few samples of this study predate the infection). The sample titles of this study are shuffled in the database, so cell type and time point are left out; the donor was told from shared clones. The rearrangement combines TRBV18 with TRBJ2-1; a confident D gene designation cannot be given. Sequences were obtained from PBMCs or a T cell subset sorted from them (not recorded which). CDR3 protein: CASSPSNEQFF. The nucleotide sequence reads TGTGCCAGCTCACCCTCCAATGAGCAGTTCTTC. The entire variable domain, with the stretches around the CDR3 drawn from the reference TRBV18 and TRBJ2-1 proteins, is NAGVMQNPRHLVRRRGQEARLRCSPMKGHSHVYWYRQLPEEGLKFMVYLQKENIIDESGMPKERFSAEFPKEGPSILRIQQVVRGDSAAYFCASSPSNEQFFGPGTRLTVL.